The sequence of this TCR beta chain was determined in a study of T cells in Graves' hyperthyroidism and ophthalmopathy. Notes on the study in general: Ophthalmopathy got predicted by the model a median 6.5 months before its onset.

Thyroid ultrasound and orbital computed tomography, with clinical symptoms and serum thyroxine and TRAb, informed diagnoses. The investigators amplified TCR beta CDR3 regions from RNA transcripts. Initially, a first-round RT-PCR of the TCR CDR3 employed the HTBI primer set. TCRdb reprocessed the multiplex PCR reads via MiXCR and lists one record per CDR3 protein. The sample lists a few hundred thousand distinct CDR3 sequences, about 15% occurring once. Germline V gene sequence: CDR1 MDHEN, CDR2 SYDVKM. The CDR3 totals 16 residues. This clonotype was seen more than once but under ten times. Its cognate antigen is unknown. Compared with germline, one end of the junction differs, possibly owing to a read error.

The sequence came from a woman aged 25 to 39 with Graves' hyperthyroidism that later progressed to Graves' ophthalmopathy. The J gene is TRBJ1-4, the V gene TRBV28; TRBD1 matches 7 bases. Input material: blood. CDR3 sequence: CASRGTEVGFWEKLFF. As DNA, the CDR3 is TGTGCGAGCAGAGGGACAGAGGTTGGCTTTTGGGAAAAACTGTTTTTT.